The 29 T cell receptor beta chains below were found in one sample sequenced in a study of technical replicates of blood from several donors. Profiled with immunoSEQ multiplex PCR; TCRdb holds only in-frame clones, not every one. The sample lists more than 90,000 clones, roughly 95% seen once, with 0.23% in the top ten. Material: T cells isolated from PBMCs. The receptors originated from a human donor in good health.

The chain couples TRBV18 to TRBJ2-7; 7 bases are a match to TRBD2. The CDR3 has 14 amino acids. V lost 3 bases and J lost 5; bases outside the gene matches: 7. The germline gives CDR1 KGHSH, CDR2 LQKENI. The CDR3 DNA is TGTGCCAGCTCACCTGCCGGGGGGAGCGACGAGCAGTACTTC. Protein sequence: CASSPAGGSDEQYF.

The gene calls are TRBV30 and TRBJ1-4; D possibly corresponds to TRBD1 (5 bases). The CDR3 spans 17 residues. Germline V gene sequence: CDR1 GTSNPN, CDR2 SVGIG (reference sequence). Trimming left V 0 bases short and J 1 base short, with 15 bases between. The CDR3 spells CAWSVGQGRGTNEKLFF. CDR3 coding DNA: TGTGCCTGGAGTGTTGGTCAGGGAAGGGGAACTAATGAAAAACTGTTTTTT.

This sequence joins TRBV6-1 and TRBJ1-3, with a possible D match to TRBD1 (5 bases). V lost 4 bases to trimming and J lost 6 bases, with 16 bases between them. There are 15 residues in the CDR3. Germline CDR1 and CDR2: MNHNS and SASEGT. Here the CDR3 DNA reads TGTGCCAGCAGTGCCAGGACGGGGGAAACAAACACCATATATTTT. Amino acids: CASSARTGETNTIYF.

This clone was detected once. The CDR3: CASSLLGTSYLTYEQYF. The CDR3 nucleotides read TGTGCCAGCAGTCTCCTCGGGACTTCTTACCTAACCTACGAGCAGTACTTC. The gene calls are TRBV28 and TRBJ2-7, with a weak D call TRBD2 (6 bases). The V end lost 5 bases, the J end lost 2 bases, and 22 bases lay between the germline ends. Germline values: CDR1 MDHEN, CDR2 SYDVKM. The CDR3 sequence is 17 residues long.

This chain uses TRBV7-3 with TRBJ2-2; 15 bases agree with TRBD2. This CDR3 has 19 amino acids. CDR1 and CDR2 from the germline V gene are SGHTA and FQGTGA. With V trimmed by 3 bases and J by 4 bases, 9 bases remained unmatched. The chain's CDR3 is CASSFEGLAGGPITGELFF. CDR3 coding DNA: TGTGCCAGCAGCTTCGAAGGACTAGCGGGGGGGCCGATCACCGGGGAGCTGTTTTTT.

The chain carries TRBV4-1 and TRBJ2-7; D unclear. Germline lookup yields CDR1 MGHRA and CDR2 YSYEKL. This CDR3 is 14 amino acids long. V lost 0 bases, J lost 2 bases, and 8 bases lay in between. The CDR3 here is CASSQDWQAYEQYF. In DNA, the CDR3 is TGCGCCAGCAGCCAAGATTGGCAAGCCTACGAGCAGTACTTC.

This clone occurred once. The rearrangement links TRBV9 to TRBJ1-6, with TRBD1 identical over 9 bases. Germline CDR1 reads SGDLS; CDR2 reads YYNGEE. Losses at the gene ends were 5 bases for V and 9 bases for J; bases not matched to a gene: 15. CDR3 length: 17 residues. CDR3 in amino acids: CASSRTGGRTISSPLHF. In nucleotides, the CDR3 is TGTGCCAGCAGTCGTACAGGGGGCAGGACAATTTCTTCACCCCTCCACTTT. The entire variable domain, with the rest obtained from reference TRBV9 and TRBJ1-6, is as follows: DSGVTQTPKHLITATGQRVTLRCSPRSGDLSVYWYQQSLDQGLQFLIQYYNGEERAKGNILERFSAQQFPDLHSELNLSSLELGDSALYFCASSRTGGRTISSPLHFGNGTRLTVT.

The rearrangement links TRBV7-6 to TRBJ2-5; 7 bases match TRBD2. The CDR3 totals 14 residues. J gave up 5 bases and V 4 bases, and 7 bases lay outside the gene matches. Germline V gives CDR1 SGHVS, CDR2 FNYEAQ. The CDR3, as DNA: TGTGCCAGCAGCTCAAGGGGAGGGCCCGAGACCCAGTACTTC. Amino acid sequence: CASSSRGGPETQYF.

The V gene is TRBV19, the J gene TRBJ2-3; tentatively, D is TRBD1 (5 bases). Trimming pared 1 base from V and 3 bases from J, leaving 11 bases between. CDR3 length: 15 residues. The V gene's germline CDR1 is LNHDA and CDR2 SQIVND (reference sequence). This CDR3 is CASSIAGHRTDTQYF. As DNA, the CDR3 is TGTGCCAGTAGTATAGCAGGGCATCGGACAGATACGCAGTATTTT.

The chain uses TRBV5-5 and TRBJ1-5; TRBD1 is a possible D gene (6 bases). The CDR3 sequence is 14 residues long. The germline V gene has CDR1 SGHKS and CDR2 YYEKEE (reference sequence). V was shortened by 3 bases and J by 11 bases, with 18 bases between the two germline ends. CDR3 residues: CASSSSTGLTAQHF. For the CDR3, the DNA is TGTGCCAGCAGCTCCTCGACAGGTCTGACGGCCCAGCATTTT.

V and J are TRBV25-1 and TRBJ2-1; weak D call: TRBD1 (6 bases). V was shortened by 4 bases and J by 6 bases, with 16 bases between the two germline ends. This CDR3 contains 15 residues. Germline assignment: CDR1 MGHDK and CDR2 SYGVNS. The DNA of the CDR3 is TGTGCCAGCAGTGTTGGGGGCGTAAGGACCAATGAGCAGTTCTTC. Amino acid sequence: CASSVGGVRTNEQFF.

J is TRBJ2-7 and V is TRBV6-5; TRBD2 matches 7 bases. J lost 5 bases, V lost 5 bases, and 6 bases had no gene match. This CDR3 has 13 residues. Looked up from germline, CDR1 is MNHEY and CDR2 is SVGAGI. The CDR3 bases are TGTGCCAGCAGTCGACTAGCCGTCAACGAGCAGTACTTC. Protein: CASSRLAVNEQYF.

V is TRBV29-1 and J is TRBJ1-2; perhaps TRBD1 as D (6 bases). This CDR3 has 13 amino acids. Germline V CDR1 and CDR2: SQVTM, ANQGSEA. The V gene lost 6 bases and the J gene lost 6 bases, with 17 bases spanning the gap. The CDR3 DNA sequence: TGCAGCGTCGACTTGGCAGGGGTAGATGGCTACACCTTC. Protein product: CSVDLAGVDGYTF.

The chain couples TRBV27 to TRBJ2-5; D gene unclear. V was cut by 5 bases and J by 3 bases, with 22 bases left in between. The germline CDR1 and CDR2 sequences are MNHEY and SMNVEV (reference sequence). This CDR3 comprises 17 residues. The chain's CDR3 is CASSPSYEAIPKETQYF. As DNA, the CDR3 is TGTGCCAGCAGTCCATCATATGAGGCGATCCCAAAAGAGACCCAGTACTTC.

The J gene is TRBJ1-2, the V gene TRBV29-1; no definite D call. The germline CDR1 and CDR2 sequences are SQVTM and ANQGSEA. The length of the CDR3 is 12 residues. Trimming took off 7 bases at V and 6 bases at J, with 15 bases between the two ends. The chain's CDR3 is CSEGVRGNGYTF. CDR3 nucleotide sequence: TGCAGCGAAGGAGTGCGGGGAAATGGCTACACCTTC.

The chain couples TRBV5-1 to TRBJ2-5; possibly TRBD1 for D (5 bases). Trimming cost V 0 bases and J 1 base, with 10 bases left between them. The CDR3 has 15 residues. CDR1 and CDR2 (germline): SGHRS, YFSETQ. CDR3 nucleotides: TGCGCCAGCAGCTTGGGAGGAAGGGGCCAAGAGACCCAGTACTTC. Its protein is CASSLGGRGQETQYF.

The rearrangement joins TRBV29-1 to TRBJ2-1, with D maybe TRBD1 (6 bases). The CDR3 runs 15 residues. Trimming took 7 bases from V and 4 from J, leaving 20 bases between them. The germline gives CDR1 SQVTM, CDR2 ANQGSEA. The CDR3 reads CSGHRDRRPYNEQFF. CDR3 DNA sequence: TGCAGCGGCCACAGGGACCGGAGACCGTACAATGAGCAGTTCTTC.

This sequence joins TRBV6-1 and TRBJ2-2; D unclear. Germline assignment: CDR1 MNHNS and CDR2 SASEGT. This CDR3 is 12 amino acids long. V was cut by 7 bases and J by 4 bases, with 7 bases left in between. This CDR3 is CASNIGTGELFF. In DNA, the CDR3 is TGTGCCAGCAACATTGGCACCGGGGAGCTGTTTTTT.

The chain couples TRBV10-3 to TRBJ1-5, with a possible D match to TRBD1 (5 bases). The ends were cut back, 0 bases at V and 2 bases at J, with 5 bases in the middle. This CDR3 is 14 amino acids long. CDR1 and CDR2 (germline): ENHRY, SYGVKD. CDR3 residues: CAISESGGNQPQHF. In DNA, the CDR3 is TGTGCCATCAGTGAGTCAGGGGGCAATCAGCCCCAGCATTTT.

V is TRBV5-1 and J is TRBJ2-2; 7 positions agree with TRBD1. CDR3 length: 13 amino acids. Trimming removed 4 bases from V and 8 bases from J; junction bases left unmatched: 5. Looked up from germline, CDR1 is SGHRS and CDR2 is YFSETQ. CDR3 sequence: CASSRTGVGELFF. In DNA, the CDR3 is TGCGCCAGCAGCCGTACAGGGGTTGGGGAGCTGTTTTTT.

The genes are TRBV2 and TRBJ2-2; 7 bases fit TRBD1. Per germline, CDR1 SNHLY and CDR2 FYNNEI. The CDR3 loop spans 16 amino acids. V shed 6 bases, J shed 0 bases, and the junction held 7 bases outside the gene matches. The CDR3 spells CASSRTGTANTGELFF. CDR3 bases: TGTGCCAGCAGCAGAACCGGGACAGCGAACACCGGGGAGCTGTTTTTT.

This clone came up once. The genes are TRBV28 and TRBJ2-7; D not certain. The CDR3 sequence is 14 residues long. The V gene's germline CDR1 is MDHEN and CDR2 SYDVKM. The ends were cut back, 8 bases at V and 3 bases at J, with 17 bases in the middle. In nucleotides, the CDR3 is TGTGCCAGCTTCGCACACAATCTAGTCTACGAGCAGTACTTC. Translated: CASFAHNLVYEQYF.

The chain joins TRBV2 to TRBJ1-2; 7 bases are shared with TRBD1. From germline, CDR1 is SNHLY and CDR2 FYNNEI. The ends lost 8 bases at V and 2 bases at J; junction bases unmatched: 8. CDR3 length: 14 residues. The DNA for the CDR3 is TGTGCCAGCGCCCGGGACAGCCCCAACTATGGCTACACCTTC. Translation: CASARDSPNYGYTF.

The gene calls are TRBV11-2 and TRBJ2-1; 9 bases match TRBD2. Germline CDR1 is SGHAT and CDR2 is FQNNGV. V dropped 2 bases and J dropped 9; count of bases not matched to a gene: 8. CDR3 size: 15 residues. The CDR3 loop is CASSLTAGGPSEQFF. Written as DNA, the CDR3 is TGTGCCAGCAGCTTAACGGCGGGAGGGCCCAGTGAGCAGTTCTTC.

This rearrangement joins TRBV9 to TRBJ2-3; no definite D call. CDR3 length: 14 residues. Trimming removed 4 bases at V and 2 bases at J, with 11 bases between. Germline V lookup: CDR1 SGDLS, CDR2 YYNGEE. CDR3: CASSPPGDTDTQYF. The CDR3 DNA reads TGTGCCAGCAGCCCCCCAGGTGACACAGATACGCAGTATTTT. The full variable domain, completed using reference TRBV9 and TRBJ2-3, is DSGVTQTPKHLITATGQRVTLRCSPRSGDLSVYWYQQSLDQGLQFLIQYYNGEERAKGNILERFSAQQFPDLHSELNLSSLELGDSALYFCASSPPGDTDTQYFGPGTRLTVL.

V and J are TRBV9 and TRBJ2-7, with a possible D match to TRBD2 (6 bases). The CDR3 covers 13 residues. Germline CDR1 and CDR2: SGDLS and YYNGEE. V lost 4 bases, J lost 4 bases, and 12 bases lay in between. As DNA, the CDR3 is TGTGCCAGCAGCCCCCGGGGGAATTACGAGCAGTACTTC. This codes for CASSPRGNYEQYF.

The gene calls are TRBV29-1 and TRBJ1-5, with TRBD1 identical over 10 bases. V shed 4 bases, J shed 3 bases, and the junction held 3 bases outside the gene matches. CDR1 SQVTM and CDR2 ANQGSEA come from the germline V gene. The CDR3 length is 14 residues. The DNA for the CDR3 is TGCAGCGTTGGGGGGACAGGGGCCAATCAGCCCCAGCATTTT. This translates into CSVGGTGANQPQHF.

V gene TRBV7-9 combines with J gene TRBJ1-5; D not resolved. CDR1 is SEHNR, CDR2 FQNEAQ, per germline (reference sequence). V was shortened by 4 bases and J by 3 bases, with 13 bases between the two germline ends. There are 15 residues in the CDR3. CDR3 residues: CASSSQDIPNQPQHF. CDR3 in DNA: TGTGCCAGCAGCTCTCAGGATATCCCCAATCAGCCCCAGCATTTT.

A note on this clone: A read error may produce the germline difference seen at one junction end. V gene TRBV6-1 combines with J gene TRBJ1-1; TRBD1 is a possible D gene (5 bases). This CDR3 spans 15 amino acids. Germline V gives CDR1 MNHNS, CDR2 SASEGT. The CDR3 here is CASRLGPQVKTEAFF. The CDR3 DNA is TGTGCCAGCAGGTTGGGGCCCCAGGTGAAAACTGAAGCTTTCTTT.